Listed below are T cell receptor beta chains from one sample, sequenced in a study of chemoradiotherapy in HPV16-positive cancers. Some clones are missing from TCRdb's copy, which holds only in-frame ones; the method was immunoSEQ multiplex PCR. The table includes several thousand clones, approximately 80% detected once. Sampling was carried out from a patient who underwent chemoradiotherapy. Every receptor here comes from a human donor with HPV-associated anogenital cancer. The CDR3 runs from the conserved cysteine through the conserved F or W. Each record gives: clone size, J gene, D gene, V gene, CDR3 DNA, CDR3 protein. The D gene is left open where the match is weak. Rows may omit the clone size; those that give it use once, few, many or a size class.

size: -; J: TRBJ1-5; D: -; V: TRBV7-2; DNA: TGTGCCAGCAGCTTAGGCCTTTCGCCCTCCAATCAGCCCCAGCATTTT; CDR3: CASSLGLSPSNQPQHF
size: -; J: TRBJ2-1; D: -; V: TRBV19; DNA: TGTGCCAGTAGTATGGACTGGAACTCCTACAATGAGCAGTTCTTC; CDR3: CASSMDWNSYNEQFF
size: -; J: TRBJ2-3; D: -; V: TRBV19; DNA: TGTGCCAGTAGTATAGAGCTAGCGAGTCTAAATACGCAGTATTTT; CDR3: CASSIELASLNTQYF
size: -; J: TRBJ1-2; D: TRBD1; V: TRBV7-9; DNA: TGTGCCAGCAACAATGCTAACGACAGGGCCAGATATGGCTACACCTTC; CDR3: CASNNANDRARYGYTF
size: -; J: TRBJ1-1; D: -; V: TRBV29-1; DNA: TGCAGCGTTAAACAGAACACTGAAGCTTTCTTT; CDR3: CSVKQNTEAFF
size: -; J: TRBJ2-7; D: -; V: TRBV11-2; DNA: TGTGCCAGCAGCTTTTACAGGAACTACGAGCAGTACTTC; CDR3: CASSFYRNYEQYF
size: -; J: TRBJ2-2; D: TRBD2; V: TRBV11-1; DNA: TGTGCCAGCAGCTTACGGGGTCGGGGGGAGAACACCGGGGAGCTGTTTTTT; CDR3: CASSLRGRGENTGELFF
size: -; J: TRBJ1-1; D: TRBD1; V: TRBV2; DNA: TGTGCCAGCCTGCTGACAGGGGGCACTGAAGCTTTCTTT; CDR3: CASLLTGGTEAFF
size: -; J: TRBJ1-2; D: TRBD1; V: TRBV19; DNA: TGTGCCAGTAGAGGACAGGCCTTGGGGGCTAACTATGGCTACACCTTC; CDR3: CASRGQALGANYGYTF
size: -; J: TRBJ2-5; D: -; V: TRBV7-2; DNA: TGTGCCAGCAGCGGACACAGGGTGGCTTGGGAGACCCAGTACTTC; CDR3: CASSGHRVAWETQYF
size: -; J: TRBJ1-1; D: TRBD1; V: TRBV5-1; DNA: TGCGCCAGCAGCAACAGGGGGCAGGGCACTGAAGCTTTCTTT; CDR3: CASSNRGQGTEAFF
size: -; J: TRBJ1-2; D: TRBD1; V: TRBV29-1; DNA: TGCAGCTCCTACAGGGGAGGGTATGGCTACACCTTC; CDR3: CSSYRGGYGYTF
size: -; J: TRBJ2-7; D: -; V: TRBV6-5; DNA: TGTGCCAGCAGTCCCGGCCCTAGGAGCTCCTACGAGCAGTACTTC; CDR3: CASSPGPRSSYEQYF
size: -; J: TRBJ1-1; D: TRBD1; V: TRBV19; DNA: TGTGCCAGTAGTTCTACAGGGGAAGTTGAGAACACTGAAGCTTTCTTT; CDR3: CASSSTGEVENTEAFF
size: few; J: TRBJ1-2; D: TRBD1; V: TRBV27; DNA: TGTGCCAGCAGTTTGGACAGGGGTGGGGGCTACACCTTC; CDR3: CASSLDRGGGYTF
size: -; J: TRBJ2-3; D: -; V: TRBV5-5; DNA: TGTGCCAGCAGCTTGGACTTCTCTACCACAGATACGCAGTATTTT; CDR3: CASSLDFSTTDTQYF
size: -; J: TRBJ1-4; D: -; V: TRBV30; DNA: TGTGCCTGGGAAAGGGGCCTCAATGAAAAACTGTTTTTT; CDR3: CAWERGLNEKLFF
size: -; J: TRBJ1-1; D: -; V: TRBV5-1; DNA: TGCGCCAGCAGCCCGGACGCCATGAACACTGAAGCTTTCTTT; CDR3: CASSPDAMNTEAFF
size: few; J: TRBJ2-4; D: -; V: TRBV11-2; DNA: TGTGCCAGCAGCTTAGCGGGAAACATTCAGTACTTC; CDR3: CASSLAGNIQYF
size: -; J: TRBJ2-7; D: TRBD2; V: TRBV28; DNA: TGTGCCAGCAGTCCGGGAGGGAGGCACTACGAGCAGTACTTC; CDR3: CASSPGGRHYEQYF
size: -; J: TRBJ2-1; D: -; V: TRBV7-2; DNA: TGTGCCAGCAGCTTAGTCGGAGGCAATGAGCAGTTCTTC; CDR3: CASSLVGGNEQFF
size: once; J: TRBJ2-3; D: -; V: TRBV6-6; DNA: TGTGCCAGCAGACGGACGAGCGATACAGATACGCAGTATTTT; CDR3: CASRRTSDTDTQYF
size: -; J: TRBJ2-5; D: -; V: TRBV21-1; DNA: TGTGCCAGCAGCAAAGCGGGGAAAGACAGGGGGATAACGGAGACCCAGTACTTC; CDR3: CASSKAGKDRGITETQYF
size: few; J: TRBJ2-7; D: -; V: TRBV15; DNA: TGTGCCACCAGCAGTTCCCTCGGCTACGAGCAGTACTTC; CDR3: CATSSSLGYEQYF
size: -; J: TRBJ2-2; D: -; V: TRBV7-2; DNA: TGTGCCAGCAGCCCCCGGCCACTCGCAAACACCGGGGAGCTGTTTTTT; CDR3: CASSPRPLANTGELFF
size: once; J: TRBJ1-3; D: -; V: TRBV28; DNA: TGTGCCAGCAGTTTACTAAGTAGCTCTGGAAACACCATATATTTT; CDR3: CASSLLSSSGNTIYF
size: -; J: TRBJ1-1; D: TRBD1; V: TRBV7-2; DNA: TGTGCCAGCAGCTCCGATACAGGGGCGAACACTGAAGCTTTCTTT; CDR3: CASSSDTGANTEAFF
size: -; J: TRBJ1-2; D: -; V: TRBV9; DNA: TGTGCCAGCAGCGTGGACAGCGGCTATGGCTACACCTTC; CDR3: CASSVDSGYGYTF
size: -; J: TRBJ2-3; D: -; V: TRBV19; DNA: TGTGCCAGTAGCCAGCGAAGGGACCGCCTTGGGGATACGCAGTATTTT; CDR3: CASSQRRDRLGDTQYF
size: -; J: TRBJ2-3; D: TRBD1; V: TRBV12-5; DNA: TGTGCTAGTGGTTTGGCCCCCGGTCAGGGGGCAGATACGCAGTATTTT; CDR3: CASGLAPGQGADTQYF
size: -; J: TRBJ1-2; D: -; V: TRBV5-1; DNA: TGCGCCAGCAGCTTTCCGGACTCAGAAGTATATGGCTACACCTTC; CDR3: CASSFPDSEVYGYTF
size: -; J: TRBJ1-2; D: -; V: TRBV5-1; DNA: TGCGCCAGCAGTAGGGACTTTGACTATGGCTACACCTTC; CDR3: CASSRDFDYGYTF
size: few; J: TRBJ2-1; D: TRBD2; V: TRBV5-1; DNA: TGCGCCAGCAGCTTGGATGTGGGGGGGGACAATGAGCAGTTCTTC; CDR3: CASSLDVGGDNEQFF
size: -; J: TRBJ2-3; D: -; V: TRBV2; DNA: TGTGCCAGCAGTGAAGCCCTGTGGGGTACGCAGTATTTT; CDR3: CASSEALWGTQYF
size: -; J: TRBJ2-3; D: -; V: TRBV6-4; DNA: TGTGCCTCCCAAATAAGTCCGGGGGGCACAGATACGCAGTATTTT; CDR3: CASQISPGGTDTQYF
size: -; J: TRBJ2-7; D: TRBD1; V: TRBV5-1; DNA: TGCGCCAGCAGCTTGGGTTCGGGACAGGGGAGTAACGAGCAGTACTTC; CDR3: CASSLGSGQGSNEQYF
size: -; J: TRBJ2-2; D: -; V: TRBV5-5; DNA: TGTGCCAGCAGCTTGAACCCGAACGGATGGGAGCTGTTTTTT; CDR3: CASSLNPNGWELFF
size: -; J: TRBJ1-1; D: -; V: TRBV5-4; DNA: TGTGCCAGCCCCGAGTTGGGAGCTTTCTTT; CDR3: CASPELGAFF
size: -; J: TRBJ2-5; D: -; V: TRBV5-1; DNA: TGCGCCAGCAGCTTGCGGGGCGGAGAGACCCAGTACTTC; CDR3: CASSLRGGETQYF
size: -; J: TRBJ2-7; D: TRBD2; V: TRBV15; DNA: TGTGCCACCAGCAGACTGCCTAGCGGGGGCCCCAGCTCCTACGAGCAGTACTTC; CDR3: CATSRLPSGGPSSYEQYF
size: -; J: TRBJ2-4; D: -; V: TRBV5-1; DNA: TGCGCCAGCAGCTCTAGCGCTGCCAAAAACATTCAGTACTTC; CDR3: CASSSSAAKNIQYF
size: -; J: TRBJ2-5; D: TRBD2; V: TRBV6-6; DNA: TGTGCCAGCAGTTACTACCGGGGGGGGGAGACCCAGTACTTC; CDR3: CASSYYRGGETQYF
size: few; J: TRBJ1-5; D: -; V: TRBV10-3; DNA: TGTGCCACCACAGGGATTAGCAATCAGCCCCAGCATTTT; CDR3: CATTGISNQPQHF
size: few; J: TRBJ1-3; D: -; V: TRBV6-6; DNA: TGTGCCAGCATCTCTGGAAACACCATATATTTT; CDR3: CASISGNTIYF
size: -; J: TRBJ2-4; D: -; V: TRBV27; DNA: TGTGCCAGCAGGCCTACAGGGTTATACATTCAGTACTTC; CDR3: CASRPTGLYIQYF
size: -; J: TRBJ2-7; D: TRBD1; V: TRBV5-1; DNA: TGCGCCAGCAGCCGCGGACAGGCGACTTACGAGCAGTACTTC; CDR3: CASSRGQATYEQYF
size: -; J: TRBJ2-1; D: TRBD2; V: TRBV10-3; DNA: TGTGCCATCGGGCTAGCGGGAGTACGGAATGAGCAGTTCTTC; CDR3: CAIGLAGVRNEQFF
size: -; J: TRBJ2-3; D: TRBD2; V: TRBV29-1; DNA: TGCAGCGCAGTAGGGACTAGCGGGAGCACAGATACGCAGTATTTT; CDR3: CSAVGTSGSTDTQYF
size: few; J: TRBJ1-2; D: -; V: TRBV11-2; DNA: TGTGCCAGCAGCCCAACATGGGGCTACACCTTC; CDR3: CASSPTWGYTF
size: few; J: TRBJ2-1; D: TRBD2; V: TRBV7-9; DNA: TGTGCCAGCAGCTGGGGAGGGGCCCCTAGGAATGAGCAGTTCTTC; CDR3: CASSWGGAPRNEQFF
size: -; J: TRBJ2-3; D: TRBD1; V: TRBV6-1; DNA: TGTGCCAGCAGCCCGGGACAGGGTTACGCTACGCAGTATTTT; CDR3: CASSPGQGYATQYF
size: -; J: TRBJ2-3; D: TRBD2; V: TRBV7-3; DNA: TGTGCCAGCAGCTTAACAGCGGGAGTCCCAGATACGCAGTATTTT; CDR3: CASSLTAGVPDTQYF
size: few; J: TRBJ1-5; D: -; V: TRBV5-6; DNA: TGTGCCAGCAGCTTGGGGACGGGAGATAGCAATCAGCCCCAGCATTTT; CDR3: CASSLGTGDSNQPQHF
size: -; J: TRBJ2-1; D: -; V: TRBV4-1; DNA: TGCGCCAGCAGCCAAGGAACGACGGGGACGCAGGAGAATGAGCAGTTCTTC; CDR3: CASSQGTTGTQENEQFF
size: -; J: TRBJ2-7; D: -; V: TRBV30; DNA: TGTGCCTGGAGTGTCCAGACAGCCTACGAGCAGTACTTC; CDR3: CAWSVQTAYEQYF
size: few; J: TRBJ2-2; D: -; V: TRBV28; DNA: TGTGCCACCTTGGGACAATACAACACCGGGGAGCTGTTTTTT; CDR3: CATLGQYNTGELFF
size: -; J: TRBJ1-5; D: -; V: TRBV30; DNA: TGTGCCTGGAGTGTACGTAGCAATCAGCCCCAGCATTTT; CDR3: CAWSVRSNQPQHF
size: once; J: TRBJ2-3; D: -; V: TRBV5-1; DNA: TGCGCCAGCAGCATCCCGGCGGGCACAGATACGCAGTATTTT; CDR3: CASSIPAGTDTQYF